This T cell receptor beta chain is from a study of blood T cell repertoires in COVID-19. On the study more broadly: Samples taken during acute and convalescent COVID-19 were collected in the United States, Italy and Spain.

The method was immunoSEQ multiplex PCR; TCRdb's version includes in-frame clones alone and lacks a portion of them. The sample has about 300,000 clones; about 90% are singletons. V shed 7 bases, J shed 9 bases, and the junction held 15 bases outside the gene matches. CDR3 length: 15 amino acids. Germline V gene lookup returns CDR1 ENHRY and CDR2 SYGVKD. This TCR derives from a woman between 40 and 55 years old who had recovered from COVID-19. This chain joins TRBV10-3 and TRBJ2-1; TRBD1 agrees at 7 bases. The sequenced material came from peripheral blood. The CDR3 reads CAINDRAGVISEQFF. The CDR3 coding sequence is TGTGCCATCAACGACAGGGCCGGTGTAATTAGTGAGCAGTTCTTC.